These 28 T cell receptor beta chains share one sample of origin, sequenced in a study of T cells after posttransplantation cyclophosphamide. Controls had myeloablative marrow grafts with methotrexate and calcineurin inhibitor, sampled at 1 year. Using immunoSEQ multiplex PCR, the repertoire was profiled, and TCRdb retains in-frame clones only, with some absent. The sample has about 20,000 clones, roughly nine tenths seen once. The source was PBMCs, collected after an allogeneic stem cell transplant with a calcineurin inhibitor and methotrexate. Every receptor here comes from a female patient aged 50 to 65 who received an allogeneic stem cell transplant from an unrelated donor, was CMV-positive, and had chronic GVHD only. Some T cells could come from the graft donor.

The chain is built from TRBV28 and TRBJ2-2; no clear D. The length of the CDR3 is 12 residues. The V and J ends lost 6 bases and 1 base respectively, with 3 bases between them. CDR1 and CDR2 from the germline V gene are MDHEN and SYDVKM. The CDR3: CASSKNTGELFF. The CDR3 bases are TGTGCCAGCAGCAAGAACACCGGGGAGCTGTTTTTT. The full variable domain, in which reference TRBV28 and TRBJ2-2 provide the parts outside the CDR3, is DVKVTQSSRYLVKRTGEKVFLECVQDMDHENMFWYRQDPGLGLRLIYFSYDVKMKEKGDIPEGYSVSREKKERFSLILESASTNQTSMYLCASSKNTGELFFGEGSRLTVL.

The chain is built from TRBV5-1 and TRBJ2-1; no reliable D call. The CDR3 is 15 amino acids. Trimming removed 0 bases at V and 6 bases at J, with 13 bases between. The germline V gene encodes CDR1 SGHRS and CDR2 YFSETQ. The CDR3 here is CASSLEPVASNEQFF. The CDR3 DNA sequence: TGCGCCAGCAGCTTGGAGCCTGTAGCCTCCAATGAGCAGTTCTTC.

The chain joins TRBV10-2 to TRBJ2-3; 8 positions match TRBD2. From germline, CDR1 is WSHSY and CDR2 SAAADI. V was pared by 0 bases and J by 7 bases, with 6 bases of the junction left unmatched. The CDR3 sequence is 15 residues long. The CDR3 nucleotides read TGCGCCAGCAGTGAGTCTGTGGTAGCGGGATATACGCAGTATTTT. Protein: CASSESVVAGYTQYF.

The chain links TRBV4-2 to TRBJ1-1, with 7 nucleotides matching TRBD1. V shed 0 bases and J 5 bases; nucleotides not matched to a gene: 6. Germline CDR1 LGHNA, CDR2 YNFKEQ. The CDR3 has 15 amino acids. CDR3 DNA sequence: TGTGCCAGCAGCCAAGAGGCAGGGGGTGTGACTGAAGCTTTCTTT. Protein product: CASSQEAGGVTEAFF.

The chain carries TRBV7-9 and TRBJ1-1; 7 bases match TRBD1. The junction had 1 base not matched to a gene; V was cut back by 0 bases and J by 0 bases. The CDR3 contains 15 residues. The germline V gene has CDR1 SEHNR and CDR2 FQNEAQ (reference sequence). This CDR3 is CASSLATGLNTEAFF. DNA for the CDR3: TGTGCCAGCAGCTTAGCGACAGGGCTGAACACTGAAGCTTTCTTT.

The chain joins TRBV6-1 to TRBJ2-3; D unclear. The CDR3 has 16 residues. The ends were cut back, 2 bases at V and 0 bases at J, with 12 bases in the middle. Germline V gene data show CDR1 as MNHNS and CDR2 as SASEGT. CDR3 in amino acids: CASSEIVTESTDTQYF. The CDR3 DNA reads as TGTGCCAGCAGTGAAATTGTAACAGAAAGCACAGATACGCAGTATTTT.

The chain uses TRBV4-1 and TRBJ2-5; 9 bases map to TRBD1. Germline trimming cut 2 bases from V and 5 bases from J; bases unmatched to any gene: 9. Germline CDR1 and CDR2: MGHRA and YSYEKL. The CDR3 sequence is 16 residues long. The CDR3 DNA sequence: TGCGCCAGCAGCCAAAGGTTGACAGGGGGTGGGGAGACCCAGTACTTC. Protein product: CASSQRLTGGGETQYF.

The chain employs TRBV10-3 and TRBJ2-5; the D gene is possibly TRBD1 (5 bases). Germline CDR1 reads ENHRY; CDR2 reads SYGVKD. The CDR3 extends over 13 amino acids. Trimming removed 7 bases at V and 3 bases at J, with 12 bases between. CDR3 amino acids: CAITSDKEETQYF. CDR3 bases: TGTGCCATCACTTCGGACAAAGAAGAGACCCAGTACTTC.

The DNA of the CDR3 is TGCGCCAGCACGACGTCGGGTAGCGGGTTCTACGAGCAGTACTTC. Its protein is CASTTSGSGFYEQYF. This chain links TRBV10-2 with TRBJ2-5; 7 bases align to TRBD2. The DNA end is more similar to TRBJ2-7, so the J call may be wrong. The germline V gene encodes CDR1 WSHSY and CDR2 SAAADI. The CDR3 runs to 15 residues.

CDR3 protein: CASSQGRVETQYF. The CDR3 DNA reads as TGCGCCAGCAGCCAAGGCAGGGTGGAGACCCAGTACTTC. The chain couples TRBV4-1 to TRBJ2-5, with a tentative D call TRBD1 (5 bases). Germline assignment: CDR1 MGHRA and CDR2 YSYEKL. The CDR3 is 13 amino acids. Between the trimmed V and J ends, which lost 1 base and 5 bases, there was a span of 8 bases.

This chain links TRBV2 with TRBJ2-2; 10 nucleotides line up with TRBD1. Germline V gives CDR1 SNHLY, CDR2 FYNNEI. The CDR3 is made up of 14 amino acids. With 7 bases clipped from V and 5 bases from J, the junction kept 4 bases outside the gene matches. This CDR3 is CASTRDRGTGELFF. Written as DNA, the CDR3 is TGTGCCAGCACTCGGGACAGGGGAACCGGGGAGCTGTTTTTT.

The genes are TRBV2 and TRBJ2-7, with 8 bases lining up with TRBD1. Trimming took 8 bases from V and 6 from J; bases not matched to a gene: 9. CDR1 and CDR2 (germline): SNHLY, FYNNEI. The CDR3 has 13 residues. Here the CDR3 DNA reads TGTGCCAGCGTACGGGACAGGCCCGCCGAGCAGTACTTC. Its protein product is CASVRDRPAEQYF.

The CDR3 is CASRSDREFPSYNEQFF. The CDR3 region has the DNA TGTGCCAGTAGGTCGGACAGGGAGTTCCCATCCTACAATGAGCAGTTCTTC. The chain couples TRBV19 to TRBJ2-1, with 8 nucleotides matching TRBD1. In germline, CDR1 is LNHDA, CDR2 SQIVND (reference sequence). After removal of 6 bases from V and 1 base from J, the junction contained 11 bases not matched to a gene. This CDR3 is built from 17 residues.

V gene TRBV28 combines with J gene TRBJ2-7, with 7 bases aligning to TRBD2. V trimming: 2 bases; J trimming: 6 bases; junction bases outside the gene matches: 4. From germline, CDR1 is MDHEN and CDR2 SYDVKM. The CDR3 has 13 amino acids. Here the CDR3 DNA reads TGTGCCAGCAGTTTAGCGGGAGAAGCCGAGCAGTACTTC. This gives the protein CASSLAGEAEQYF.

The CDR3 spells CASSTGPGGGFTEAFF. The CDR3 region has the DNA TGTGCCAGCTCAACTGGACCGGGGGGAGGATTCACTGAAGCTTTCTTT. The V and J genes are TRBV18 and TRBJ1-1, with a tentative D call TRBD1 (5 bases). CDR3 size: 16 residues. Looked up from germline, CDR1 is KGHSH and CDR2 is LQKENI. V was shortened by 5 bases and J by 4 bases, with 20 bases between the two germline ends.

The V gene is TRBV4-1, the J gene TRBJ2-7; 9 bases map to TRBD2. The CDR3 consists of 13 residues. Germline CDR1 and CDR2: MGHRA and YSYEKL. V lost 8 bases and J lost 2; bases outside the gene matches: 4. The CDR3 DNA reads TGCGCCAGCCGGCGGGAGGGCGCCTACGAGCAGTACTTC. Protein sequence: CASRREGAYEQYF.

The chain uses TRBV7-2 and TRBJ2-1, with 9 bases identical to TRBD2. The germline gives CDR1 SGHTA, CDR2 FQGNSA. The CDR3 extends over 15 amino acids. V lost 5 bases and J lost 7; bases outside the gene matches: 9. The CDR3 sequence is CASSRRGGRVNEQFF. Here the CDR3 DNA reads TGTGCCAGCAGCCGCCGGGGCGGGAGGGTTAATGAGCAGTTCTTC.

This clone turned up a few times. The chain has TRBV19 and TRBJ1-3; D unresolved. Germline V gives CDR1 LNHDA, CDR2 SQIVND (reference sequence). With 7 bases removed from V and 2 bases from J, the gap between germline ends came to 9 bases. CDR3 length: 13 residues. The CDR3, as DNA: TGTGCCAGTACCCCTATCCCTGGAAACACCATATATTTT. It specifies CASTPIPGNTIYF.

CDR3 in amino acids: CASSQALAGPLHF. Written as DNA, the CDR3 is TGTGCCAGCAGCCAAGCCCTCGCGGGACCCCTCCACTTT. The chain couples TRBV6-6 to TRBJ1-6; no clear D gene. From germline, CDR1 is MNHNY and CDR2 SVGAGI (reference sequence). With 6 bases removed from V and 12 bases from J, the gap between germline ends came to 15 bases. The CDR3 length is 13 residues.

The CDR3 nucleotides are TGTGCCAGCAGTTACTCGACGGGACTAGTTAACGAGCAGTACTTC. It codes for CASSYSTGLVNEQYF. This chain joins TRBV6-5 and TRBJ2-7; 8 bases align to TRBD2. This CDR3 contains 15 residues. The germline V gene has CDR1 MNHEY and CDR2 SVGAGI. Germline trimming cut 0 bases from V and 5 bases from J; bases unmatched to any gene: 6.

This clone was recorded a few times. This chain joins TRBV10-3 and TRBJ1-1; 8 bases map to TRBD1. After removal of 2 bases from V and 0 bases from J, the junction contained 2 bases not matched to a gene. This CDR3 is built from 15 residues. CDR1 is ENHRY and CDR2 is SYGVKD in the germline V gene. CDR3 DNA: TGTGCCATCAGTGAGGGACAGGGAATGAACACTGAAGCTTTCTTT. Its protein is CAISEGQGMNTEAFF.

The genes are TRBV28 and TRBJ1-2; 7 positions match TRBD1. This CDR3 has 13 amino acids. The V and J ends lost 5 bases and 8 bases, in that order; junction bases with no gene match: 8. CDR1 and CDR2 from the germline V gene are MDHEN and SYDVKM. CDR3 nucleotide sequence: TGTGCCAGCAGTACAGGGGCCGTAGAAGGCTACACCTTC. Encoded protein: CASSTGAVEGYTF.

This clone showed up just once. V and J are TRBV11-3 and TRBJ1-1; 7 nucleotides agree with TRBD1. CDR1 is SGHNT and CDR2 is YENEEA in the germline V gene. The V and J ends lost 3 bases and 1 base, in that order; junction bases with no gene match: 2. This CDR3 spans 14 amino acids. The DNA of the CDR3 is TGTGCCAGCAGCTTCGACAGGGCGAACACTGAAGCTTTCTTT. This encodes CASSFDRANTEAFF. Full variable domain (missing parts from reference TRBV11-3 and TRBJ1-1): EAGVVQSPRYKIIEKKQPVAFWCNPISGHNTLYWYLQNLGQGPELLIRYENEEAVDDSQLPKDRFSAERLKGVDSTLKIQPAELGDSAVYLCASSFDRANTEAFFGQGTRLTVV.

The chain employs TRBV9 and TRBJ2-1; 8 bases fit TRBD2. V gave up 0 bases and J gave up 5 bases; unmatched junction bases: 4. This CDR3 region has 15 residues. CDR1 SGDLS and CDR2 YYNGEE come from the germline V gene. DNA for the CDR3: TGTGCCAGCAGCGTAGCAGCGGGAGCCAACAATGAGCAGTTCTTC. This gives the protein CASSVAAGANNEQFF.

The DNA for the CDR3 is TGTGCCAGCAGCTTAGGTCCAGGGCGAGCTTTCTTT. It yields the protein CASSLGPGRAFF. This chain uses TRBV7-8 with TRBJ1-1; the D gene is possibly TRBD1 (5 bases). The CDR3 has 12 residues. Germline loops: CDR1 SGHVS, CDR2 FQNEAQ. V lost 1 base and J lost 10, with 10 bases in between.

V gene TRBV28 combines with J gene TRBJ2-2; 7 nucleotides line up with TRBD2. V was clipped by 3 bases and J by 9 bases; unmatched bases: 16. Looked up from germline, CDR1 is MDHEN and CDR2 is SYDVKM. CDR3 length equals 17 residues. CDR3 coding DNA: TGTGCCAGCAGTTTGAGGTCCGGGGGGATCTTCCCCAGGGAGCTGTTTTTT. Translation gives CASSLRSGGIFPRELFF.

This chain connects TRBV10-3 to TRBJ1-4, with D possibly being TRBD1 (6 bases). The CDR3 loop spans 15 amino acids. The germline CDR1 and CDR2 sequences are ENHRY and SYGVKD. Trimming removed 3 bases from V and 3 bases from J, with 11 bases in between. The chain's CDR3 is CAISDNRDANEKLFF. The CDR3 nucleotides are TGTGCCATCAGTGACAACAGGGATGCTAATGAAAAACTGTTTTTT.

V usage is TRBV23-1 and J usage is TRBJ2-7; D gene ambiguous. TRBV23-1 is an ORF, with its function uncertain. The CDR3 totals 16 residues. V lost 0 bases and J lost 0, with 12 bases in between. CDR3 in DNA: TGCGCCAGCAGTCAATCGGTACAGACGAGCTCCTACGAGCAGTACTTC. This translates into CASSQSVQTSSYEQYF.